The next 13 T cell receptor beta chains were all read from a single sample in a study of shared T cell receptors in the human thymus listed by TCRdb under 2021. Libraries were built with the immunoSEQ multiplex PCR assay. As stored in TCRdb, this immuneACCESS dataset retains in-frame rearrangements with V and J assigned. A fraction of the clones does not appear; measured against another copy, unresolved V genes explain less than half of the discrepancy, and the remainder lacks a known reason. For this sample the table gives almost 550,000 clones, of which approximately 80% were detected only once. Jointly, the top ten make up around 0.012% of the sample. These data were likewise used in another study, on human thymus T cells.

Sequencing used thymocytes. The receptor source for this set is a boy under two years old with a congenital heart defect. Donor details come from another sample of the same person, matched by shared clones.

This clone appeared once. The chain is built from TRBV27 and TRBJ2-5; 7 positions agree with TRBD2. In germline, CDR1 is MNHEY, CDR2 SMNVEV (reference sequence). This CDR3 contains 16 residues. Trimming took 4 bases from V and 5 from J; bases not matched to a gene: 13. The CDR3 sequence: CASSSGTHGGRETQYF. In DNA form, the CDR3 reads TGTGCCAGCAGTTCAGGGACTCACGGGGGGAGGGAGACCCAGTACTTC.

The chain combines TRBV27 with TRBJ2-7; 8 bases align to TRBD2. The CDR3 has 14 residues. Per the germline V gene, CDR1 is MNHEY and CDR2 is SMNVEV (reference sequence). Trimming at V came to 10 bases and at J to 6 bases, leaving 14 bases not matched to a gene. CDR3 in amino acids: CATKRNGRAGEQYF. CDR3 sequence (DNA): TGTGCCACGAAGAGGAACGGGAGGGCCGGCGAGCAGTACTTC.

This chain connects TRBV30 to TRBJ1-5; D is unresolved. There are 15 residues in the CDR3. Germline V gene lookup returns CDR1 GTSNPN and CDR2 SVGIG (reference sequence). V was shortened by 3 bases and J by 7 bases, with 19 bases between the two germline ends. CDR3 coding DNA: TGTGCCTGGAGCCCCGGTTCGGGGTTTGACCAGCCCCAGCATTTT. Encoded protein: CAWSPGSGFDQPQHF.

The gene calls are TRBV18 and TRBJ2-4; 8 bases align to TRBD1. Germline V CDR1 and CDR2: KGHSH, LQKENI. The CDR3 extends over 16 amino acids. J lost 0 bases, V lost 5 bases, and 6 bases had no gene match. The CDR3 is CASSGSRGPAKNIQYF. For the CDR3, the DNA is TGTGCCAGCTCAGGTTCCAGGGGGCCAGCCAAAAACATTCAGTACTTC.

The chain links TRBV14 to TRBJ2-1; 8 nucleotides match TRBD2. Germline CDR1 reads SGHDN; CDR2 reads FVKESK. This CDR3 comprises 17 residues. V shed 6 bases and J 9 bases; nucleotides not matched to a gene: 19. The CDR3 nucleotides are TGTGCCAGCAGTCCATGGGCCGGACCGGGACTAGAGGGTGAGCAGTTCTTC. Translating it yields CASSPWAGPGLEGEQFF.

The chain joins TRBV11-2 to TRBJ2-3, with 7 positions matching TRBD2. This CDR3 spans 17 amino acids. V trimming: 4 bases; J trimming: 1 base; junction bases outside the gene matches: 11. Germline V gene sequence: CDR1 SGHAT, CDR2 FQNNGV. Here the CDR3 DNA reads TGTGCCAGCAGCTGTCTGAGCTCTCGGGAGGGCACAGATACGCAGTATTTT. Its translation is CASSCLSSREGTDTQYF.

This chain's CDR3 is CASREWEGDLYEQYF. The CDR3 coding sequence is TGTGCCAGCAGGGAGTGGGAGGGCGACCTTTACGAGCAGTACTTC. The chain combines TRBV6-4 with TRBJ2-7, with 7 bases fitting TRBD2. CDR1 is MRHNA and CDR2 is SNTAGT in the germline V gene. The CDR3 covers 15 residues. J was trimmed by 4 bases and V by 6 bases; bases with no gene match: 12.

Only one count was recorded for this clone. The rearrangement uses TRBV14 and TRBJ2-7, with 10 positions matching TRBD2. J gave up 3 bases and V 2 bases, and 4 bases lay outside the gene matches. The length of the CDR3 is 15 residues. The V gene's germline CDR1 is SGHDN and CDR2 FVKESK. The CDR3, as DNA: TGTGCCAGCAGCCAAACAAGACTAGCGGGCTACGAGCAGTACTTC. Amino acids: CASSQTRLAGYEQYF.

This sequence joins TRBV4-3 and TRBJ2-5; a weak D match, TRBD1 (6 bases). CDR1 is LGHNA, CDR2 YSLEER, per germline. Trimming shortened V by 3 bases and J by 1 base, and 9 bases separated the two germline ends. The length of the CDR3 is 14 residues. CDR3 DNA sequence: TGCGCCAGCAGCCATATCAGGGGCCAAGAGACCCAGTACTTC. The encoded protein is CASSHIRGQETQYF.

The V call is TRBV15, the J call TRBJ2-1, with D possibly matching TRBD2 (6 bases). CDR1 LNHNV and CDR2 YYDKDF come from the germline V gene (reference sequence). Trimming pared 2 bases from V and 3 bases from J, leaving 17 bases between. This CDR3 region has 17 residues. In nucleotides, the CDR3 is TGTGCCACCAGCAGACCCCATGGACTACCTTTCTACAATGAGCAGTTCTTC. Translated, it gives CATSRPHGLPFYNEQFF. The variable domain in full, completed from reference TRBV15 and TRBJ2-1, reads DAMVIQNPRYQVTQFGKPVTLSCSQTLNHNVMYWYQQKSSQAPKLLFHYYDKDFNNEADTPDNFQSRRPNTSFCFLDIRSPGLGDTAMYLCATSRPHGLPFYNEQFFGPGTRLTVL.

This clone was observed a single time. The rearrangement links TRBV7-2 to TRBJ1-2, with D perhaps matching TRBD1 (5 bases). Deletions cut 3 bases from V and 3 bases from J, with 11 bases between. The germline gives CDR1 SGHTA, CDR2 FQGNSA. CDR3 length: 14 residues. CDR3 DNA: TGTGCCAGCAGCTTTATAGGGGAACACTATGGCTACACCTTC. Amino acid sequence: CASSFIGEHYGYTF.

As regards this clone: The same CDR3 can be traced to other DNA sequences in this sample. The rearrangement links TRBV27 to TRBJ2-4; 7 bases align to TRBD1. Losses at the gene ends were 4 bases for V and 0 bases for J; bases not matched to a gene: 6. There are 16 residues in the CDR3. Looked up from germline, CDR1 is MNHEY and CDR2 is SMNVEV (reference sequence). CDR3 region: CASSSRQGLAKNIQYF. In DNA form, the CDR3 reads TGTGCCAGCAGTTCCCGACAGGGCCTAGCCAAAAACATTCAGTACTTC.

The chain carries TRBV21-1 and TRBJ2-7; no DNA check was done on the table's D call, TRBD2. TRBV21-1 is a listed pseudogene. There are 16 residues in the CDR3. The CDR3 DNA reads TGTGCCAGCAGCAAAGTTGCTAGCGGGCCTTCCTACGAGCAGTACTTC. Its translation is CASSKVASGPSYEQYF.